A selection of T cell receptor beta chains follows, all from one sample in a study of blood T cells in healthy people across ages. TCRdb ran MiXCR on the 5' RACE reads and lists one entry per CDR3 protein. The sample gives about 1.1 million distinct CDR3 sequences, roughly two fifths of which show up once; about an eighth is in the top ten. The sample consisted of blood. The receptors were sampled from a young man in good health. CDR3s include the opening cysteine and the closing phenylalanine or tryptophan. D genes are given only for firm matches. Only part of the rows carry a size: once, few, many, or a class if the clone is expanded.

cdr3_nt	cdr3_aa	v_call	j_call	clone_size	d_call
TGTGCCAGCAGTGACCCGAGCCGGGACAGTAGCTCCTACGAGCAGTACTTC	CASSDPSRDSSSYEQYF	TRBV6-4	TRBJ2-7	.	TRBD1
TGCGCCAGCAGCTTGGCGGGACAGCAAGAGACCCAGTACTTC	CASSLAGQQETQYF	TRBV5-1	TRBJ2-5	many	TRBD1
TGTGCCAGCAGGGGCAGGCTAGCCAAAAACATTCAGTACTTC	CASRGRLAKNIQYF	TRBV2	TRBJ2-4	.	.
TGTGCCAGCAGTGCAGGACAGCCGACAGTGAATCAGCCCCAGCATTTT	CASSAGQPTVNQPQHF	TRBV6-1	TRBJ1-5	.	.
TGTGCCAGCAAAAGGGGCGACTATGGCTACACCTTC	CASKRGDYGYTF	TRBV12-3/TRBV12-4	TRBJ1-2	few	.
TGTGCCGGCAGCGTAGAAGCGGAAGAGCAGTTCTTC	CAGSVEAEEQFF	TRBV9	TRBJ2-1	.	.
TGTGCCAGCAGCTTGGGAGACAGGGCTTACTATGGCTACACCTTC	CASSLGDRAYYGYTF	TRBV5-4	TRBJ1-2	few	TRBD1
TGTGCCAGCAGTTCGACCGGGACGGGGGGTGAAGCTTTCTTT	CASSSTGTGGEAFF	TRBV12-3/TRBV12-4	TRBJ1-1	few	.
TGTGCCAGCAGCTTAATCGAAAAGCACATTTCCGACAATGAGCAGTTCTTC	CASSLIEKHISDNEQFF	TRBV7-9	TRBJ2-1	few	.
TGTGCCAGCAGTGTTGACGGGCAGTTTTCAGATACGCAGTATTTT	CASSVDGQFSDTQYF	TRBV2	TRBJ2-3	.	.
TGTGCCAGCAGTTCTGACTTCCAAGAGACCCAGTACTTC	CASSSDFQETQYF	TRBV6-5	TRBJ2-5	few	.
TGCAGTGCTAGGTTGGGGGCAAGAGGCTACTCCTTC	CSARLGARGYSF	TRBV20-1	TRBJ1-2	.	.